What follows are 18 T cell receptor beta chains derived from one specimen sequenced in a study of T cell repertoires in cytomegalovirus infection. Via MiXCR, TCRdb re-called the reads, giving one row per CDR3 protein. The sample lists roughly 860,000 distinct CDR3 sequences, about 31% occurring once. Their antigens are not known. Sequencing used cultured CD8+ T cells from PBMCs, obtained from culture after CMV antigen stimulation. Receptors originate from a human donor in good health (CMV status not recorded). Some clones in this sample may be carry-over from other donors' samples.

This clonotype was observed a handful of times. The chain uses TRBV19 and TRBJ2-5, with D unclear. This CDR3 contains 14 residues. The germline V and J ends were trimmed by 0 bases and 5 bases, with 10 bases remaining between them. Germline-derived CDR1 and CDR2 are LNHDA and SQIVND (reference sequence). The DNA for the CDR3 is TGTGCCAGTAGTATAGATTTTCAGATGGAGACCCAGTACTTC. Translated: CASSIDFQMETQYF.

This clonotype was seen a handful of times. V gene TRBV7-6 combines with J gene TRBJ2-2; 7 bases match TRBD1. Germline loops: CDR1 SGHVS, CDR2 FNYEAQ. Trimming removed 2 bases from V and 5 bases from J; junction bases left unmatched: 5. This CDR3 comprises 15 residues. As DNA, the CDR3 is TGTGCCAGCAGCTTATGGACAGGATCGACCGGGGAGCTGTTTTTT. Protein: CASSLWTGSTGELFF.

The rearrangement joins TRBV19 to TRBJ2-1; D is possibly TRBD1 (5 bases). The germline CDR1 and CDR2 sequences are LNHDA and SQIVND (reference sequence). The CDR3 has 15 amino acids. V was clipped by 1 base and J by 3 bases, with 10 bases between them. The CDR3 region has the DNA TGTGCCAGTAGTATAGGGACACCCGACTACAATGAGCAGTTCTTC. Translation: CASSIGTPDYNEQFF. Together with reference TRBV19 and TRBJ2-1, the CDR3 gives the full variable domain: DGGITQSPKYLFRKEGQNVTLSCEQNLNHDAMYWYRQDPGQGLRLIYYSQIVNDFQKGDIAEGYSVSREKKESFPLTVTSAQKNPTAFYLCASSIGTPDYNEQFFGPGTRLTVL.

Only a few counts were recorded for this clonotype. J is TRBJ2-5 and V is TRBV12-5; D might be TRBD2 (5 bases). V lost 7 bases and J 0 bases, leaving 9 bases between the germline ends. The CDR3 has 13 residues. Germline CDR1 reads LGHNT; CDR2 reads FRNRAP. CDR3 in DNA: TGTGCTAGTGTCTGGGGAGACCAAGAGACCCAGTACTTC. It codes for CASVWGDQETQYF.

The rearrangement links TRBV27 to TRBJ2-1; 8 nucleotides agree with TRBD2. The junction had 6 bases not matched to a gene; V was cut back by 5 bases and J by 6 bases. The length of the CDR3 is 14 residues. Germline V gene sequence: CDR1 MNHEY, CDR2 SMNVEV (reference sequence). The CDR3 region has the DNA TGTGCCAGCAGTCATCCTCGGGGGGGCAATGAGCAGTTCTTC. Translated, it gives CASSHPRGGNEQFF.

About this clonotype: The junction departs from the called germline gene at one end, perhaps through a read error. This sequence joins TRBV7-6 and TRBJ2-3; 11 nucleotides agree with TRBD2. This CDR3 has 18 amino acids. Germline V gene data show CDR1 as SGHVS and CDR2 as FNYEAQ. CDR3 in amino acids: CVSSPGTSGVTSTDTQYF. DNA of the CDR3: TGTGTCAGCAGCCCGGGGACTAGCGGAGTTACTAGCACAGATACGCAGTATTTT.

The chain uses TRBV6-8 and TRBJ1-2; D not resolved. This CDR3 contains 14 residues. The germline CDR1 and CDR2 sequences are MNHGY and SAAAGT. The V and J ends lost 0 bases and 5 bases respectively, with 10 bases between them. This CDR3 reads CASSYSADWYGYTF. The CDR3 region has the DNA TGTGCCAGCAGTTACTCAGCAGATTGGTATGGCTACACCTTC.

V is TRBV6-2 or TRBV6-3 and J is TRBJ2-1; D gene ambiguous. The CDR3 is made up of 13 amino acids. CDR1 is MNHEY, CDR2 SVGEGT, per germline. The V gene lost 1 base and the J gene lost 7 bases, with 8 bases spanning the gap. The chain's CDR3 is CASSYFPNNEQFF. The CDR3 DNA follows: TGTGCCAGCAGTTACTTTCCTAATAATGAGCAGTTCTTC.

This clonotype was observed a handful of times. The V gene is TRBV6-5, the J gene TRBJ2-7; 10 nucleotides line up with TRBD1. CDR1 and CDR2 (germline): MNHEY, SVGAGI. This CDR3 has 16 amino acids. J lost 1 base, V lost 0 bases, and 3 bases had no gene match. CDR3 sequence (DNA): TGTGCCAGCAGTTACTCCCGGGACAGGGGTTCCTACGAGCAGTACTTC. It codes for CASSYSRDRGSYEQYF.

The rearrangement uses TRBV6-2 or TRBV6-3 and TRBJ2-7; 11 bases align to TRBD2. CDR1 MNHEY and CDR2 SVGEGT come from the germline V gene. The CDR3 contains 16 residues. V was pared by 0 bases and J by 3 bases, with 4 bases of the junction left unmatched. The CDR3 is CASSYSRLAGHYEQYV. As DNA, the CDR3 is TGTGCCAGCAGTTACTCGAGACTAGCGGGGCACTACGAGCAGTACGTC.

This chain joins TRBV6-1 and TRBJ2-3, with a possible D match to TRBD1 (6 bases). V lost 5 bases and J 0 bases, leaving 15 bases between the germline ends. The CDR3 covers 16 residues. Germline loops: CDR1 MNHNS, CDR2 SASEGT. Here the CDR3 reads CASSHPGGLSTDTQYF. In DNA form, the CDR3 reads TGTGCCAGCAGTCATCCTGGGGGCCTTAGCACAGATACGCAGTATTTT.

This clonotype turned up a few times. J is TRBJ2-1 and V is TRBV27; D is perhaps TRBD2 (7 bases). V was trimmed by 8 bases and J by 15 bases, leaving 23 bases between them. The CDR3 sequence is 13 residues long. Germline loops: CDR1 MNHEY, CDR2 SMNVEV (reference sequence). The CDR3 protein is CASSIGGGRDLFF. The CDR3 bases are TGTGCCAGCTCCATAGGGGGGGGCAGGGATCTGTTCTTC.

This clonotype was seen a handful of times. The genes are TRBV6-1 and TRBJ2-7, with TRBD1 matching over 7 bases. The ends lost 6 bases at V and 5 bases at J; junction bases unmatched: 4. This CDR3 region has 12 residues. Per the germline V gene, CDR1 is MNHNS and CDR2 is SASEGT. The CDR3: CASSDRVHEQYF. The CDR3 coding sequence is TGTGCCAGCAGCGACAGGGTGCACGAGCAGTACTTC.

The V and J genes are TRBV6-2 or TRBV6-3 and TRBJ2-5; TRBD1 aligns across 8 bases. CDR3 length: 18 residues. With 2 bases clipped from V and 1 base from J, the junction kept 12 bases outside the gene matches. Germline V gene data show CDR1 as MNHEY and CDR2 as SVGEGT. The CDR3 loop reads CASSYDLTGVRRQETQYF. In nucleotides, the CDR3 is TGTGCCAGCAGTTACGACCTGACAGGGGTGAGGCGCCAAGAGACCCAGTACTTC.

The gene calls are TRBV29-1 and TRBJ1-2, with TRBD1 matching 8 bases. The V gene's germline CDR1 is SQVTM and CDR2 ANQGSEA. Unmatched junction bases numbered 12, after V lost 3 bases and J lost 6 bases. The CDR3 has 15 amino acids. The CDR3 coding sequence is TGCAGCGTTGAGGGTGTCGACAGGGGAGGACATGGCTACACCTTC. Translating it yields CSVEGVDRGGHGYTF.

The V gene is TRBV7-9, the J gene TRBJ1-2; a weak D match, TRBD1 (5 bases). The CDR3 is 15 residues long. V lost 2 bases, J lost 0 bases, and 10 bases lay in between. In germline, CDR1 is SEHNR, CDR2 FQNEAQ (reference sequence). The CDR3, as DNA: TGTGCCAGCAGCTTAAGGGACGGTTCTAACTATGGCTACACCTTC. Its translation: CASSLRDGSNYGYTF.

This clonotype was seen once. This may stem from a read error, because a much larger clone lies one nucleotide away. The V call is TRBV7-2, the J call TRBJ1-1, with D perhaps matching TRBD1 (6 bases). The ends were cut back, 7 bases at V and 3 bases at J, with 21 bases in the middle. This CDR3 comprises 16 residues. Germline values: CDR1 SGHTA, CDR2 FQGNSA. The CDR3 sequence is CASIRLRRGRDTEAFF. The CDR3 DNA reads as TGTGCCAGCATCCGGTTACGCAGGGGCAGGGACACTGAAGCTTTCTTT.

The chain carries TRBV7-2 and TRBJ1-2; 8 nucleotides match TRBD1. CDR1 is SGHTA, CDR2 FQGNSA, per germline. V trimming: 3 bases; J trimming: 4 bases; junction bases outside the gene matches: 7. This CDR3 region has 15 residues. DNA for the CDR3: TGTGCCAGCAGCTTGGGACAGGAGGACCTCTATGGCTACACCTTC. Translation: CASSLGQEDLYGYTF.